This T cell receptor beta chain was found in a study of blood T cells in healthy people across ages. This clonotype occurred once. One end of the junction varies from germline; a read error may be responsible. CDR3 size: 13 residues. The V gene's germline CDR1 is SQVTM and CDR2 ANQGSEA. A sample-barcoded 5' primer and a J-beta primer mix were used in a second PCR of roughly 7 to 11 cycles. From the 5' RACE reads, TCRdb called clonotypes with MiXCR, one entry per CDR3 protein. The table has hundreds of thousands of distinct CDR3 sequences, around 43% seen once. Source material: blood. This clonotype originated in a man aged 55 to 70 in good health. The chain has TRBV29-1 and TRBJ1-5, with 7 bases fitting TRBD1. The CDR3 spells CSVWDSSNQPQHF. Written as DNA, the CDR3 is TGTAGCGTTTGGGACAGCAGCAATCAGCCCCAGCATTTT.